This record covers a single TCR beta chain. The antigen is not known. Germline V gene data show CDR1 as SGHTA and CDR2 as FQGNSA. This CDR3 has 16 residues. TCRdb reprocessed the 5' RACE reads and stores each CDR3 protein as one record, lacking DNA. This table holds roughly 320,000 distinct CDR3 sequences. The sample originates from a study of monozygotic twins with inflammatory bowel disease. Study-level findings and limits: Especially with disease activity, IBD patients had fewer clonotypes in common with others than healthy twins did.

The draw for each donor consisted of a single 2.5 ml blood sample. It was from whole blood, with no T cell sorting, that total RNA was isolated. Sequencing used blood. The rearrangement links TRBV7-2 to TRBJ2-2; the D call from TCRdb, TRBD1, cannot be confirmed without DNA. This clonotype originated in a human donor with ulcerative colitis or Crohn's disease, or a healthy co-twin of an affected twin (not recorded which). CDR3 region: CASGPQGRGLTGELFF.